This T cell receptor (beta chain) was identified in a study of blood T cell repertoires in COVID-19. Only in-frame clones appear in the TCRdb table, and some are missing; sequencing was by immunoSEQ multiplex PCR. The repertoire holds roughly 300,000 clones, with about 92% as singletons. The CDR3 totals 13 residues. CDR1 is SGHRS, CDR2 YFSETQ, per germline. V lost 0 bases and J lost 9, with 10 bases in between. This clonotype was obtained from a woman aged 25 to 45 who had recovered from COVID-19. Sequencing was performed on PBMCs or T cells enriched from blood (not recorded which). The genes are TRBV5-1 and TRBJ2-1; D possibly corresponds to TRBD1 (6 bases). CDR3 residues: CASSLGGPREQFF. The DNA for the CDR3 is TGCGCCAGCAGCTTGGGGGGGCCTCGTGAGCAGTTCTTC.